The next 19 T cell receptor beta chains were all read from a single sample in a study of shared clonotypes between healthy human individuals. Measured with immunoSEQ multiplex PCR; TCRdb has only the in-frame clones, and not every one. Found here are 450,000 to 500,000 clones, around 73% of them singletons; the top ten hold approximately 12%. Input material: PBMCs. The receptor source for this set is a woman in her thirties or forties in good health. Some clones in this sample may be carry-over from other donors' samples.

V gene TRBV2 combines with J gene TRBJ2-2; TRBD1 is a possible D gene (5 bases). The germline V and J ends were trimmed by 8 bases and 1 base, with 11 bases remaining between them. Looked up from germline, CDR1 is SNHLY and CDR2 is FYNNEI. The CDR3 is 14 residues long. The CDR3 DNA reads TGTGCCAGCGTTGGTCAGGGGAACACCGGGGAGCTGTTTTTT. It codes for CASVGQGNTGELFF.

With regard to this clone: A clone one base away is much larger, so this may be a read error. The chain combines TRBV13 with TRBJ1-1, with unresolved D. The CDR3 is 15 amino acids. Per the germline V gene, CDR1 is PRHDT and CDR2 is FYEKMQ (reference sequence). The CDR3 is CASSLETELNTEASF. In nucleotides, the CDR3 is TGTGCCAGCAGCTTAGAGACGGAATTGAACACTGAAGCTTCCTTT.

This chain's CDR3 is CASSLGSRVANTGELFF. Here the CDR3 DNA reads TGTGCCAGCAGTTTGGGCTCAAGGGTCGCGAACACCGGGGAGCTGTTTTTT. The chain is built from TRBV28 and TRBJ2-2, with unresolved D. V was cut by 3 bases and J by 0 bases, with 14 bases left in between. Germline V gene data show CDR1 as MDHEN and CDR2 as SYDVKM. The CDR3 has 17 residues.

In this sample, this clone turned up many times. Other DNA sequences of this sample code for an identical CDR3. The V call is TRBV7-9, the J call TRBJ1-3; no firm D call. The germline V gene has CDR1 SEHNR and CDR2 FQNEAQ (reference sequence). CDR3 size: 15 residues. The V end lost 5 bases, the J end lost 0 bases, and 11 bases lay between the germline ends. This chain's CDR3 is CASSTGRLSGNTIYF. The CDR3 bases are TGTGCCAGCAGCACCGGACGACTCTCTGGAAACACCATATATTTT. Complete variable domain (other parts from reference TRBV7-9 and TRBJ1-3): DTGVSQNPRHKITKRGQNVTFRCDPISEHNRLYWYRQTLGQGPEFLTYFQNEAQLEKSRLLSDRFSAERPKGSFSTLEIQRTEQGDSAMYLCASSTGRLSGNTIYFGEGSWLTVV.

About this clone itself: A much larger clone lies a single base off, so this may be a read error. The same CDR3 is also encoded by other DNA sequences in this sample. CDR3 in amino acids: CASSGDSTDTQYF. CDR3 DNA sequence: TGTGCCAGCAGCGGGGACAGCACAGATACGCAGTATTTT. The chain joins TRBV6-4 to TRBJ2-3; D tentatively reads TRBD1 or TRBD2 (5 bases each). V lost 6 bases to trimming and J lost 0 bases, with 7 bases between them. This CDR3 region has 13 residues. Germline V gene data show CDR1 as MRHNA and CDR2 as SNTAGT.

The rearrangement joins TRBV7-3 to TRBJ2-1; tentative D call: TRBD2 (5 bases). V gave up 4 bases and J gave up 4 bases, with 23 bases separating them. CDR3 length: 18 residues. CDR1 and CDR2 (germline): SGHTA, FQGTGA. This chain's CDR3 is CASSSVSPGSVAYNEQFF. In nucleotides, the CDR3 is TGTGCCAGCAGCTCCGTCAGCCCGGGATCGGTCGCTTACAATGAGCAGTTCTTC.

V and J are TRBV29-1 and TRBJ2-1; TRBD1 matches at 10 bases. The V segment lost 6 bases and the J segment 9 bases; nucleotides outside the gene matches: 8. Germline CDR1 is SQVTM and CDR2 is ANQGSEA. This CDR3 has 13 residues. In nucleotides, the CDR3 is TGCAGCGTCCGGGACAGGGGTAATGGTGAGCAGTTCTTC. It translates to CSVRDRGNGEQFF.

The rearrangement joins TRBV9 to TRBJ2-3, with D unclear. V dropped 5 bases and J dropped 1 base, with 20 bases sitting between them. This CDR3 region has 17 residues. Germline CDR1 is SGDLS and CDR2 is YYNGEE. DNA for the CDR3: TGTGCCAGCAGTCCTTCCGGTTCCTATGGAGGCACAGATACGCAGTATTTT. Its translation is CASSPSGSYGGTDTQYF.

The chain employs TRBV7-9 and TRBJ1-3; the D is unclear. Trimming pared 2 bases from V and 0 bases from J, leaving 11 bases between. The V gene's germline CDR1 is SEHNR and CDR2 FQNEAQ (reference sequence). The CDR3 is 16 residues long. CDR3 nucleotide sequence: TGTGCCAGCAGCTTATCTCACAAGAGCTCTGGAAACACCATATATTTT. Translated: CASSLSHKSSGNTIYF.

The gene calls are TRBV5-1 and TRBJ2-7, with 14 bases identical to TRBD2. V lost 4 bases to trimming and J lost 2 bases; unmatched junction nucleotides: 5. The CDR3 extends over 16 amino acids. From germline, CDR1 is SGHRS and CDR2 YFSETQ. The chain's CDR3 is CASSPGLAGAAYEQYF. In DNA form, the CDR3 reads TGCGCCAGCAGCCCGGGACTAGCGGGAGCCGCCTACGAGCAGTACTTC.

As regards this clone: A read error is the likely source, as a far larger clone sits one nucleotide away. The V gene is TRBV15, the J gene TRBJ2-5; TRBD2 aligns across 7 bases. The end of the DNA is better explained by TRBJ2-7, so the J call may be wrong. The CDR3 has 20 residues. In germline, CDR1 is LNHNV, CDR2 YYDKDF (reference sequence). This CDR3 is CATSRDRDRGAGPHRYEQYF. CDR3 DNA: TGTGCCACCAGCAGAGACAGGGATCGGGGAGCGGGACCACATCGGTACGAGCAGTACTTC.

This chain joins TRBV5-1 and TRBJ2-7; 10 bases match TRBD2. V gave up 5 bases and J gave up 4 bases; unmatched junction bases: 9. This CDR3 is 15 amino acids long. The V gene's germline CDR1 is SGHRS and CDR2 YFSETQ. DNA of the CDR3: TGCGCCAGCAGTTCTCTAGCGGGAGTTCGGTACGAGCAGTACTTC. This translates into CASSSLAGVRYEQYF. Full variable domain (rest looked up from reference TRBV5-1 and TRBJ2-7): KAGVTQTPRYLIKTRGQQVTLSCSPISGHRSVSWYQQTPGQGLQFLFEYFSETQRNKGNFPGRFSGRQFSNSRSEMNVSTLELGDSALYLCASSSLAGVRYEQYFGPGTRLTVT.

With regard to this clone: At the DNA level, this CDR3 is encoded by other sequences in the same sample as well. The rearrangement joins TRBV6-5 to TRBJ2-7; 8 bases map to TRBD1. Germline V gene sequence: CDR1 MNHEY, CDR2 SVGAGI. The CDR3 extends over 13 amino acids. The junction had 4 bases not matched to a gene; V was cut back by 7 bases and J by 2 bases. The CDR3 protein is CASTRQGTYEQYF. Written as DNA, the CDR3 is TGTGCCAGCACGCGACAGGGGACCTACGAGCAGTACTTC.

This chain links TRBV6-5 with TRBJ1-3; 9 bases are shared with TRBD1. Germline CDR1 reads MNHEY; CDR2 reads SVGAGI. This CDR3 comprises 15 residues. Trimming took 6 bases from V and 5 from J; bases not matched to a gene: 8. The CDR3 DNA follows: TGTGCCAGCAGACCGGGACAGGGAGGACGAAACACCATATATTTT. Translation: CASRPGQGGRNTIYF.

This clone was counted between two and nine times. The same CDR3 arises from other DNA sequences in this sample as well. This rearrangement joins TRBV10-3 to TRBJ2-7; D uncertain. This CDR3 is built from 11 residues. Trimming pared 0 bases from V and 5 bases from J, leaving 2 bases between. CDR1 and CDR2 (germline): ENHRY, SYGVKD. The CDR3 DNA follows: TGTGCCATCAGTGAGTCGGACGAGCAGTACTTC. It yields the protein CAISESDEQYF.

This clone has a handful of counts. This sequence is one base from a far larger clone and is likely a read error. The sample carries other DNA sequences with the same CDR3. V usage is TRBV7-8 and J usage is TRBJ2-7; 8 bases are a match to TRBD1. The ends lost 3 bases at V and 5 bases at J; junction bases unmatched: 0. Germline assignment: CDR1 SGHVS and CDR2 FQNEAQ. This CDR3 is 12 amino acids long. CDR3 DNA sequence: TGTGCCAGCAGCTTGACAGGGGACGAGCAGTACTTC. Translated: CASSLTGDEQYF.

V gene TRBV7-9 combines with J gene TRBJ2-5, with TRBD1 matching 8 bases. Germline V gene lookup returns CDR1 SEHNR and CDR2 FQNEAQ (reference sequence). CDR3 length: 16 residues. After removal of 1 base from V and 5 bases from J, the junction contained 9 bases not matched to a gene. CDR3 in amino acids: CASSLVLGQVLETQYF. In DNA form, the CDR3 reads TGTGCCAGCAGCTTAGTTCTGGGACAGGTTTTGGAGACCCAGTACTTC. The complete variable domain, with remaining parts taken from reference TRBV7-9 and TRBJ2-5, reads DTGVSQNPRHKITKRGQNVTFRCDPISEHNRLYWYRQTLGQGPEFLTYFQNEAQLEKSRLLSDRFSAERPKGSFSTLEIQRTEQGDSAMYLCASSLVLGQVLETQYFGPGTRLLVL.

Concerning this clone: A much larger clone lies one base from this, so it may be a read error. CDR3 amino acids: CTWSRRDNGWWEPQHF. CDR3 bases: TGTACCTGGAGTAGGCGGGACAATGGCTGGTGGGAGCCCCAGCATTTT. The J gene is TRBJ1-5, the V gene TRBV30, with D perhaps matching TRBD1 (6 bases). CDR3 length: 16 amino acids. Germline assignment: CDR1 GTSNPN and CDR2 SVGIG (reference sequence). The full variable domain, with the rest looked up from reference TRBV30 and TRBJ1-5, is SQTIHQWPATLVQPVGSPLSLECTVEGTSNPNLYWYRQAAGRGLQLLFYSVGIGQISSEVPQNLSASRPQDRQFILSSKKLLLSDSGFYLCTWSRRDNGWWEPQHFGDGTRLSIL.

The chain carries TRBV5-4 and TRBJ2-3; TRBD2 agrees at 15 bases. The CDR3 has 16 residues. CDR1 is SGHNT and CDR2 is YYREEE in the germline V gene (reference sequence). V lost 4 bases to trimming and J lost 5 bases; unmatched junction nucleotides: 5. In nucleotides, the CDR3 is TGTGCCAGCAGCCTGGGACTAGCGGGAGGTGTAGATACGCAGTATTTT. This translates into CASSLGLAGGVDTQYF.